This section outlines one T cell receptor (beta chain) sequence together with its context. The data are from a study of blood T cell repertoires in COVID-19. The overall study: T cells, B-cell-depleted T cells, or PBMCs supplied cDNA or gDNA.

Clones were read by immunoSEQ multiplex PCR, and TCRdb kept only the in-frame ones, dropping some. The data hold about 180,000 clones, with 88% observed a single time. Germline assignment: CDR1 LGHDT and CDR2 YNNKEL (reference sequence). The CDR3 has 14 amino acids. Germline trimming cut 1 base from V and 3 bases from J; bases unmatched to any gene: 2. This clonotype was sampled from a woman aged 25 to 39 with acute or convalescent COVID-19. The rearrangement joins TRBV3-1 (or the pseudogene TRBV3-2) to TRBJ1-1; TRBD1 aligns across 7 bases. The specimen sequenced was peripheral blood. The CDR3 sequence is CASSQGRGYTEAFF. DNA of the CDR3: TGTGCCAGCAGCCAAGGCAGGGGGTACACTGAAGCTTTCTTT.